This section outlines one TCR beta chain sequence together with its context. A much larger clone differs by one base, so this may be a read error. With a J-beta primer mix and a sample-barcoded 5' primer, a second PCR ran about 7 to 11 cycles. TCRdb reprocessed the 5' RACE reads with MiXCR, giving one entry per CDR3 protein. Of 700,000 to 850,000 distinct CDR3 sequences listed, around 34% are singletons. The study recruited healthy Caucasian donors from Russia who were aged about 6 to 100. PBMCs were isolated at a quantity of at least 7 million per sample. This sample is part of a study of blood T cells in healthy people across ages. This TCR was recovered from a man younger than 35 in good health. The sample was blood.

In DNA, the CDR3 is TGTGCCACCAGCAAGGGGGGCACCTACAATGAGCAGTACTTC. This gives the protein CATSKGGTYNEQYF. The chain employs TRBV15 and TRBJ2-7, with D perhaps matching TRBD1 or TRBD2 (6 bases each). Trimming cost V 4 bases and J 7 bases, with 17 bases left between them. The CDR3 sequence is 14 residues long. Germline CDR1 is LNHNV and CDR2 is YYDKDF (reference sequence).